Each of the 30 T cell receptor beta chains below was sequenced from the same sample in a study of cytomegalovirus exposure and HLA in healthy donors. PCR employed 60 Vbeta and 13 Jbeta primers. Sequenced by immunoSEQ multiplex PCR; TCRdb stores in-frame clones only, minus some. The table lists 200,000 to 250,000 clones, 85% to 90% of them singletons, with 0.9% to 1.1% in the top ten. The specimen was PBMCs. The receptors were sampled from a woman under 30 in good health and CMV-seronegative.

V is TRBV30 and J is TRBJ2-5; 7 bases map to TRBD2. The CDR3 spans 15 residues. The V segment lost 0 bases and the J segment 5 bases; nucleotides outside the gene matches: 9. Per germline, CDR1 GTSNPN and CDR2 SVGIG (reference sequence). The CDR3: CAWSVPLSGGETQYF. The CDR3 DNA reads TGTGCCTGGAGTGTACCGTTATCGGGAGGCGAGACCCAGTACTTC. The full variable domain, completed using reference TRBV30 and TRBJ2-5, is SQTIHQWPATLVQPVGSPLSLECTVEGTSNPNLYWYRQAAGRGLQLLFYSVGIGQISSEVPQNLSASRPQDRQFILSSKKLLLSDSGFYLCAWSVPLSGGETQYFGPGTRLLVL.

The chain couples TRBV4-3 to TRBJ2-1, with 9 bases identical to TRBD2. V shed 0 bases, J shed 6 bases, and the junction held 9 bases outside the gene matches. There are 17 residues in the CDR3. CDR1 LGHNA and CDR2 YSLEER come from the germline V gene. CDR3 sequence (DNA): TGCGCCAGCAGCCAAGATTGGTCTAGCGGGATCTTCAATGAGCAGTTCTTC. The encoded protein is CASSQDWSSGIFNEQFF.

The chain uses TRBV5-1 and TRBJ2-7, with 7 bases that match TRBD1. In germline, CDR1 is SGHRS, CDR2 YFSETQ. After removal of 1 base from V and 5 bases from J, the junction contained 6 bases not matched to a gene. The CDR3 has 14 residues. CDR3 DNA: TGCGCCAGCAGCTTGAATAAGGGGGCCCACGAGCAGTACTTC. Amino acid sequence: CASSLNKGAHEQYF.

The chain links TRBV2 to TRBJ1-4; TRBD1 matches at 7 bases. The CDR3 spans 14 residues. V trimming: 6 bases; J trimming: 8 bases; junction bases outside the gene matches: 9. Germline V gene lookup returns CDR1 SNHLY and CDR2 FYNNEI. The CDR3 sequence: CASSELRDSEKLFF. The CDR3 DNA reads TGTGCCAGCAGCGAATTAAGGGACAGCGAAAAACTGTTTTTT.

The V call is TRBV5-1, the J call TRBJ2-3; D unresolved. Germline V CDR1 and CDR2: SGHRS, YFSETQ. The CDR3 is made up of 14 amino acids. V lost 1 base, J lost 4 bases, and 10 bases lay in between. The CDR3 DNA is TGCGCCAGCAGCTTGTATAGCATCTCAGATACGCAGTATTTT. It yields the protein CASSLYSISDTQYF.

The chain employs TRBV19 and TRBJ2-2; 10 bases line up with TRBD2. This CDR3 has 14 residues. The germline gives CDR1 LNHDA, CDR2 SQIVND (reference sequence). V shed 7 bases and J 5 bases; nucleotides not matched to a gene: 4. The CDR3 reads CASTSGRFTGELFF. CDR3 bases: TGTGCCAGTACTAGCGGGAGATTTACCGGGGAGCTGTTTTTT.

This rearrangement joins TRBV10-3 to TRBJ2-1; the match to TRBD1 covers 9 bases. Trimming removed 10 bases from V and 6 bases from J; junction bases left unmatched: 13. The CDR3 runs to 15 residues. The germline V gene has CDR1 ENHRY and CDR2 SYGVKD. CDR3 residues: CATLDRDRDFNEQFF. The CDR3 DNA reads as TGTGCCACCTTGGACCGGGACAGGGACTTCAATGAGCAGTTCTTC.

V gene TRBV6-5 combines with J gene TRBJ1-3; maybe TRBD1 (5 bases). This CDR3 region has 12 residues. Germline V gives CDR1 MNHEY, CDR2 SVGAGI. Trimming cost V 10 bases and J 0 bases, with 7 bases left between them. The CDR3 DNA reads TGTGCCACCACAGGCTCTGGAAACACCATATATTTT. Its protein is CATTGSGNTIYF.

This chain joins TRBV5-5 and TRBJ2-7; perhaps TRBD2 as D (5 bases). With 4 bases removed from V and 2 bases from J, the gap between germline ends came to 13 bases. Germline assignment: CDR1 SGHKS and CDR2 YYEKEE (reference sequence). The CDR3 sequence is 14 residues long. The CDR3 reads CASSPSGVTYEQYF. For the CDR3, the DNA is TGTGCCAGCAGCCCCAGCGGAGTTACCTACGAGCAGTACTTC.

The chain employs TRBV5-1 and TRBJ2-7, with 8 positions matching TRBD1. Germline CDR1 SGHRS, CDR2 YFSETQ. The junction had 4 bases not matched to a gene; V was cut back by 0 bases and J by 5 bases. This CDR3 has 14 residues. The CDR3 here is CASSLVQGDHEQYF. For the CDR3, the DNA is TGCGCCAGCAGCTTGGTACAGGGGGACCACGAGCAGTACTTC. Together with reference TRBV5-1 and TRBJ2-7, the CDR3 gives the full variable domain: KAGVTQTPRYLIKTRGQQVTLSCSPISGHRSVSWYQQTPGQGLQFLFEYFSETQRNKGNFPGRFSGRQFSNSRSEMNVSTLELGDSALYLCASSLVQGDHEQYFGPGTRLTVT.

DNA for the CDR3: TGTGCCAGCAGCTCCGGGGGATCTGAAGCTTTCTTT. It translates to CASSSGGSEAFF. V gene TRBV7-9 combines with J gene TRBJ1-1; D might be TRBD1 (5 bases). V shed 4 bases and J shed 6 bases, with 9 bases lying between them. This CDR3 has 12 residues. Germline V gene sequence: CDR1 SEHNR, CDR2 FQNEAQ (reference sequence).

This clone was detected only once. J is TRBJ2-1 and V is TRBV19; 8 bases line up with TRBD2. J was trimmed by 5 bases and V by 3 bases; bases with no gene match: 12. The CDR3 has 17 amino acids. From germline, CDR1 is LNHDA and CDR2 SQIVND (reference sequence). The CDR3 is CASSIEGAGGIDNEQFF. The CDR3 DNA reads TGTGCCAGTAGTATCGAAGGGGCGGGGGGTATCGACAATGAGCAGTTCTTC.

The chain uses TRBV5-1 and TRBJ2-3; D not certain. V dropped 0 bases and J dropped 1 base, with 6 bases sitting between them. The CDR3 runs 14 residues. Germline-derived CDR1 and CDR2 are SGHRS and YFSETQ. The chain's CDR3 is CASSLVSGTDTQYF. The DNA for the CDR3 is TGCGCCAGCAGCTTGGTGAGCGGCACAGATACGCAGTATTTT.

The rearrangement uses TRBV27 and TRBJ1-1; D unresolved. The CDR3 is made up of 13 amino acids. With 7 bases removed from V and 1 base from J, the gap between germline ends came to 10 bases. Germline CDR1 is MNHEY and CDR2 is SMNVEV (reference sequence). The CDR3 region is CASIAGSNTEAFF. For the CDR3, the DNA is TGTGCCAGCATCGCAGGCTCGAACACTGAAGCTTTCTTT.

In DNA form, the CDR3 reads TGTGCCAGCAGCTTGCTTCTACAGCCCAATCAGCCCCAGCATTTT. Encoded protein: CASSLLLQPNQPQHF. The gene calls are TRBV5-6 and TRBJ1-5; D call uncertain. Trimming pared 1 base from V and 3 bases from J, leaving 11 bases between. The CDR3 runs 15 residues. Germline assignment: CDR1 SGHDT and CDR2 YYEEEE.

The chain is built from TRBV11-3 and TRBJ2-3; a weak D match, TRBD2 (6 bases). Germline lookup yields CDR1 SGHNT and CDR2 YENEEA. Trimming stripped 4 bases from V and 0 bases from J, with 11 bases between. The CDR3 is 15 residues long. The CDR3 DNA follows: TGTGCCAGCAGCTCCTATAGCGGAAGCACAGATACGCAGTATTTT. Translating gives CASSSYSGSTDTQYF.

The chain uses TRBV19 and TRBJ2-5; the D gene is possibly TRBD2 (5 bases). The V end lost 6 bases, the J end lost 5 bases, and 13 bases lay between the germline ends. The V gene's germline CDR1 is LNHDA and CDR2 SQIVND (reference sequence). This CDR3 contains 13 residues. In DNA form, the CDR3 reads TGTGCCAGTAGCCCGGGGTATGCGGAGACCCAGTACTTC. It codes for CASSPGYAETQYF.

This chain links TRBV4-1 with TRBJ1-3, with D unresolved. The CDR3 is made up of 15 amino acids. Germline V gives CDR1 MGHRA, CDR2 YSYEKL. Deletions cut 0 bases from V and 2 bases from J, with 8 bases between. CDR3 bases: TGCGCCAGCAGCCAAGATGGCCAGACTGGAAACACCATATATTTT. Protein product: CASSQDGQTGNTIYF.

This chain links TRBV5-1 with TRBJ2-5, with 8 bases lining up with TRBD2. The DNA end favors TRBJ2-7, so the J call may be wrong. Germline values: CDR1 SGHRS, CDR2 YFSETQ. The CDR3 extends over 16 amino acids. The CDR3 here is CASRKGVAGFSYEQYF. The CDR3 nucleotides read TGCGCCAGCAGAAAGGGGGTAGCGGGATTCTCCTACGAGCAGTACTTC.

The chain is built from TRBV19 and TRBJ2-7; D possibly corresponds to TRBD1 (5 bases). Trimming took 10 bases from V and 4 from J, leaving 11 bases between them. The CDR3 extends over 11 amino acids. CDR1 and CDR2 from the germline V gene are LNHDA and SQIVND (reference sequence). This chain's CDR3 is CATRQLYEQYF. The CDR3 DNA is TGTGCCACTAGACAGCTTTACGAGCAGTACTTC.

The gene calls are TRBV28 and TRBJ2-7, with 9 bases identical to TRBD2. J was trimmed by 7 bases and V by 4 bases; bases with no gene match: 8. CDR1 is MDHEN and CDR2 is SYDVKM in the germline V gene. The CDR3 is 14 residues long. CDR3 nucleotide sequence: TGTGCCAGCAGTTCCCCTAGCGGGGTGGGGGAGCAGTACTTC. Translation gives CASSSPSGVGEQYF.

The V gene is TRBV29-1, the J gene TRBJ1-2; D is uncertain. V lost 5 bases to trimming and J lost 0 bases, with 10 bases between them. The CDR3 is 13 amino acids. Germline V gives CDR1 SQVTM, CDR2 ANQGSEA. CDR3 nucleotide sequence: TGCAGCGTTCATAGCGGAACTAACTATGGCTACACCTTC. Translating it yields CSVHSGTNYGYTF.

The chain joins TRBV6-5 to TRBJ1-2; D is uncertain. V lost 6 bases to trimming and J lost 0 bases, with 11 bases between them. The CDR3 extends over 14 amino acids. CDR1 is MNHEY, CDR2 SVGAGI, per germline. CDR3 loop: CASSPGGTNYGYTF. The CDR3 nucleotides are TGTGCCAGCAGCCCCGGCGGCACTAACTATGGCTACACCTTC.

CDR3 region: CASSFGGTEAFF. The CDR3 DNA is TGTGCCAGCAGCTTCGGGGGAACTGAAGCTTTCTTT. The chain carries TRBV5-4 and TRBJ1-1; D is perhaps TRBD1 (5 bases). V dropped 2 bases and J dropped 5 bases, with 7 bases sitting between them. The CDR3 spans 12 residues. Looked up from germline, CDR1 is SGHNT and CDR2 is YYREEE (reference sequence).

The chain recombines TRBV7-2 with TRBJ2-1; a possible D gene is TRBD2 (6 bases). Per germline, CDR1 SGHTA and CDR2 FQGNSA. V was shortened by 9 bases and J by 7 bases, with 16 bases between the two germline ends. The CDR3 length is 13 residues. The CDR3 region is CASSARGDNEQFF. CDR3 coding DNA: TGTGCCAGTTCTGCGCGGGGTGATAATGAGCAGTTCTTC.

In nucleotides, the CDR3 is TGTGCCAGCAGGTCGGACAGGGGGCGTTGGGAGCTGTTTTTT. It yields the protein CASRSDRGRWELFF. This sequence joins TRBV7-6 and TRBJ2-2, with 11 bases that match TRBD1. Trimming cost V 6 bases and J 9 bases; bases outside gene matches: 6. The CDR3 runs to 14 residues. In germline, CDR1 is SGHVS, CDR2 FNYEAQ.

J is TRBJ1-2 and V is TRBV30; D may be TRBD1 (6 bases). With 4 bases removed from V and 3 bases from J, the gap between germline ends came to 6 bases. This CDR3 region has 11 residues. Germline V CDR1 and CDR2: GTSNPN, SVGIG (reference sequence). The CDR3 sequence is CAWTGDYGYTF. The CDR3 nucleotides read TGTGCCTGGACAGGGGACTATGGCTACACCTTC.

This chain joins TRBV30 and TRBJ2-7; 8 bases map to TRBD1. V dropped 2 bases and J dropped 6; count of bases not matched to a gene: 15. CDR3 length: 16 amino acids. Per germline, CDR1 GTSNPN and CDR2 SVGIG (reference sequence). CDR3 sequence (DNA): TGTGCCTGGAGTTTCCGATTCCAGGGGGCGGCGTCCGAGCAGTACTTC. Translation gives CAWSFRFQGAASEQYF.

As concerns this clone: A junction boundary mismatches the germline segment, possibly from a read error. The chain is built from TRBV29-1 and TRBJ2-3; the D gene could be TRBD1 or TRBD2 (5 bases each). Per the germline V gene, CDR1 is SQVTM and CDR2 is ANQGSEA. The CDR3 is 15 amino acids. CDR3 region: CSVEGTDSDTDTQYF. The CDR3 bases are TGCAGCGTAGAAGGGACGGACTCCGACACAGATACGCAGTATTTT.

The chain has TRBV5-1 and TRBJ2-3, with a weak D call TRBD2 (5 bases). V was pared by 1 base and J by 0 bases, with 12 bases between. CDR1 and CDR2 from the germline V gene are SGHRS and YFSETQ. The CDR3 consists of 16 residues. CDR3: CASSLYGGASTDTQYF. Written as DNA, the CDR3 is TGCGCCAGCAGCTTGTACGGAGGAGCTAGCACAGATACGCAGTATTTT.